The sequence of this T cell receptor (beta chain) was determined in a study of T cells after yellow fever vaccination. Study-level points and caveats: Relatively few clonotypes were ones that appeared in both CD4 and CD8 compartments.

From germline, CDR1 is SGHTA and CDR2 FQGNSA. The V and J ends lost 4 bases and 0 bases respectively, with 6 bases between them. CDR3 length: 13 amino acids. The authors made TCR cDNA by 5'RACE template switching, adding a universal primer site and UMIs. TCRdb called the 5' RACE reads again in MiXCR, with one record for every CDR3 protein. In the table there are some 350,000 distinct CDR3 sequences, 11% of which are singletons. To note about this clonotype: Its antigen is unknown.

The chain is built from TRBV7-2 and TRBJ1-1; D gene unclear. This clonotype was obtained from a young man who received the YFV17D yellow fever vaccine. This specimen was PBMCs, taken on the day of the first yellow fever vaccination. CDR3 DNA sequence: TGTGCCAGCAGCTCGGGTATGAACACTGAAGCTTTCTTT. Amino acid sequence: CASSSGMNTEAFF. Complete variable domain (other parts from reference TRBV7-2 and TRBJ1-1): GAGVSQSPSNKVTEKGKDVELRCDPISGHTALYWYRQSLGQGLEFLIYFQGNSAPDKSGLPSDRFSAERTGGSVSTLTIQRTQQEDSAVYLCASSSGMNTEAFFGQGTRLTVV.